One sample yielded the 21 T cell receptor beta chains listed below, sequenced in a study of blood T cells in healthy people across ages. Sample-barcoded 5' priming and a J-beta primer mix drove a second PCR of roughly 6 to 12 cycles. TCRdb analysed the 5' RACE reads with MiXCR anew, one entry per CDR3 protein. The sample comprises 700,000 or so distinct CDR3 sequences, 20% to 25% of which are singletons, and about 22% rests with the top ten. Sequencing input: blood. All receptors derive from a man in his 70s in good health.

The chain is built from TRBV12-3 or TRBV12-4 and TRBJ2-3, with 9 nucleotides matching TRBD2. With V trimmed by 6 bases and J by 4 bases, 8 bases remained unmatched. There are 15 residues in the CDR3. The CDR3 reads CASRPLAGLSDTQYF. CDR3 in DNA: TGTGCCAGCAGGCCTCTAGCGGGGCTATCAGATACGCAGTATTTT.

The chain employs TRBV5-1 and TRBJ2-1; D is possibly TRBD1 (5 bases). The length of the CDR3 is 13 residues. Germline V gives CDR1 SGHRS, CDR2 YFSETQ. Between the trimmed V and J ends, which lost 4 bases and 7 bases, there was a span of 12 bases. The CDR3 sequence: CASSEGAYNEQFF. The CDR3 DNA follows: TGCGCCAGCAGCGAAGGGGCTTATAATGAGCAGTTCTTC.

The chain is built from TRBV5-6 and TRBJ2-1; 7 nucleotides agree with TRBD1. The J segment lost 4 bases and the V segment lost 2 bases, leaving 9 bases of the junction unmatched. The CDR3 has 16 residues. Germline-derived CDR1 and CDR2 are SGHDT and YYEEEE. In nucleotides, the CDR3 is TGTGCCAGCAGCTTCACGGACAGGCTGATGTACAATGAGCAGTTCTTC. Amino acids: CASSFTDRLMYNEQFF.

The V call is TRBV9, the J call TRBJ1-1, with D possibly TRBD1 on 5 matching bases. The CDR3 runs to 14 residues. V was shortened by 1 base and J by 6 bases, with 13 bases between the two germline ends. Germline CDR1 is SGDLS and CDR2 is YYNGEE. The CDR3 is CASSVLGDLAEAFF. DNA for the CDR3: TGTGCCAGCAGCGTATTGGGGGATTTGGCTGAAGCTTTCTTT.

The chain couples TRBV20-1 to TRBJ2-3; perhaps TRBD2 as D (5 bases). V lost 3 bases and J lost 0, with 16 bases in between. The CDR3 is 16 amino acids. Germline-derived CDR1 and CDR2 are DFQATT and SNEGSKA (reference sequence). CDR3 sequence: CSARTLGSASTDTQYF. CDR3 sequence (DNA): TGCAGTGCTAGGACGCTGGGGAGTGCAAGCACAGATACGCAGTATTTT.

The chain employs TRBV28 and TRBJ1-1; D might be TRBD1 (5 bases). The germline V gene encodes CDR1 MDHEN and CDR2 SYDVKM. Between the trimmed V and J ends, which lost 2 bases and 5 bases, there was a span of 12 bases. This CDR3 spans 14 amino acids. For the CDR3, the DNA is TGTGCCAGCAGTTTACCGACTCGGGGGACTGAAGCTTTCTTT. It is translated as CASSLPTRGTEAFF.

In this sample, this clonotype turned up a few times. One end of the junction varies from germline; a read error may be responsible. The chain has TRBV5-1 and TRBJ1-5; 7 positions agree with TRBD1. This CDR3 comprises 15 residues. In germline, CDR1 is SGHRS, CDR2 YFSETQ. The CDR3 sequence: CASGLHGTANQPQHF. DNA of the CDR3: TGCGCCAGCGGCTTACACGGGACAGCCAATCAGCCCCAGCATTTT.

This clonotype was counted only a few times. The chain employs TRBV24-1 and TRBJ1-1; 9 bases are shared with TRBD1. The V gene end was trimmed by 5 bases and the J gene end by 10 bases; junction bases not matched to a gene: 7. Germline loops: CDR1 KGHDR, CDR2 SFDVKD. This CDR3 is 13 amino acids long. CDR3 region: CATSAGQGFRAFF. The CDR3 nucleotides are TGTGCCACCAGTGCTGGACAGGGGTTCAGAGCTTTCTTT.

This clonotype turned up a few times. This sequence joins TRBV5-1 and TRBJ2-1; TRBD2 agrees at 12 bases. The CDR3 has 15 residues. V lost 4 bases to trimming and J lost 6 bases; unmatched junction nucleotides: 5. Germline lookup yields CDR1 SGHRS and CDR2 YFSETQ. This CDR3 reads CASSVTSGGVNEQFF. CDR3 in DNA: TGCGCCAGCAGCGTGACTAGCGGGGGCGTCAATGAGCAGTTCTTC.

This clonotype was seen more than once but under ten times. J is TRBJ2-5 and V is TRBV20-1; D call uncertain. The CDR3 has 11 amino acids. Trimming pared 3 bases from V and 2 bases from J, leaving 4 bases between. Germline V CDR1 and CDR2: DFQATT, SNEGSKA (reference sequence). The CDR3 is CSASLQETQYF. CDR3 DNA: TGCAGTGCTAGCCTACAAGAGACCCAGTACTTC.

The V call is TRBV20-1, the J call TRBJ2-1, with D possibly being TRBD1 (6 bases). CDR1 DFQATT and CDR2 SNEGSKA come from the germline V gene (reference sequence). Trimming cost V 6 bases and J 8 bases, with 14 bases left between them. This CDR3 comprises 12 residues. Here the CDR3 DNA reads TGCAGTGCAAGACAGGTTTTCGATGAGCAGTTCTTC. Residues: CSARQVFDEQFF.

This clonotype showed up many times. This chain uses TRBV4-1 with TRBJ1-1, with 9 bases lining up with TRBD1. The ends lost 8 bases at V and 1 base at J; junction bases unmatched: 8. Germline CDR1 is MGHRA and CDR2 is YSYEKL. This CDR3 region has 15 residues. The CDR3 DNA is TGCGCCAGCTCCCGGACAGGGGATGCGAACACTGAAGCTTTCTTT. Its translation is CASSRTGDANTEAFF.

This clonotype was counted between two and nine times. The chain employs TRBV28 and TRBJ2-3, with D perhaps matching TRBD2 (5 bases). This CDR3 contains 15 residues. Germline V gene lookup returns CDR1 MDHEN and CDR2 SYDVKM. Trimming took off 11 bases at V and 6 bases at J, with 24 bases between the two ends. The CDR3 is CAGRGRTHAPDTQYF. CDR3 nucleotide sequence: TGTGCCGGAAGAGGGCGGACGCACGCCCCCGATACGCAGTATTTT.

This chain joins TRBV20-1 and TRBJ2-5; 12 positions agree with TRBD2. The CDR3 is 14 amino acids. Germline CDR1 is DFQATT and CDR2 is SNEGSKA (reference sequence). With V trimmed by 4 bases and J by 3 bases, 3 bases remained unmatched. CDR3: CSATSGGAKETQYF. CDR3 bases: TGCAGTGCTACTAGCGGGGGGGCGAAAGAGACCCAGTACTTC.

This sequence joins TRBV6-6 and TRBJ2-1; 10 bases match TRBD2. Germline V CDR1 and CDR2: MNHNY, SVGAGI (reference sequence). The CDR3 spans 18 residues. V lost 0 bases and J lost 8; bases outside the gene matches: 13. In DNA form, the CDR3 reads TGTGCCAGCAGTTACTCGAAAGCGGGAGCGGGGGGGCACCATGAGCAGTTCTTC. Its protein is CASSYSKAGAGGHHEQFF.

This sequence joins TRBV11-2 and TRBJ2-5; D possibly corresponds to TRBD1 (6 bases). Gene TRBJ2-1 matches the end of the DNA better, so the J call may be wrong. The length of the CDR3 is 14 residues. CDR1 and CDR2 from the germline V gene are SGHAT and FQNNGV. The CDR3 coding sequence is TGTGCCAGCAGCTTGATGGGGGCTACCAATGAGCAGTTCTTC. Amino acids: CASSLMGATNEQFF.

This chain connects TRBV18 to TRBJ2-1; 8 bases align to TRBD2. The CDR3 runs to 15 residues. The junction had 4 bases not matched to a gene; V was cut back by 3 bases and J by 3 bases. Germline V gene sequence: CDR1 KGHSH, CDR2 LQKENI. In DNA, the CDR3 is TGTGCCAGCTCACCCCTAGCGGGTCACTACAATGAGCAGTTCTTC. It is translated as CASSPLAGHYNEQFF.

The V and J genes are TRBV10-3 and TRBJ1-5; D is unresolved. The germline V gene has CDR1 ENHRY and CDR2 SYGVKD. This CDR3 is 14 amino acids long. Trimming stripped 1 base from V and 5 bases from J, with 9 bases between. The CDR3 here is CAISEYQEDQPQHF. In DNA, the CDR3 is TGTGCCATCAGTGAGTATCAGGAGGATCAGCCCCAGCATTTT.

The J gene is TRBJ2-2, the V gene TRBV5-1; D tentatively fits TRBD1 or TRBD2 (5 bases each). The ends were cut back, 4 bases at V and 6 bases at J, with 10 bases in the middle. Germline V gene sequence: CDR1 SGHRS, CDR2 YFSETQ. This CDR3 has 13 amino acids. The CDR3 DNA reads as TGCGCCAGCAGCCGGGGCCTCGCCGGGGAGCTGTTTTTT. Its protein is CASSRGLAGELFF.

DNA of the CDR3: TGTGCCAGCAGGACGACAGGGGATGCCAAAAACATTCAGTACTTC. Its protein is CASRTTGDAKNIQYF. The chain links TRBV28 to TRBJ2-4; 8 nucleotides line up with TRBD1. Germline CDR1 MDHEN, CDR2 SYDVKM. The V gene end was trimmed by 6 bases and the J gene end by 1 base; junction bases not matched to a gene: 5. The CDR3 sequence is 15 residues long.

This clonotype has more than one count but fewer than ten. This chain links TRBV5-1 with TRBJ1-1; possible D gene TRBD1, 6 bases. Trimming left V 2 bases short and J 6 bases short, with 11 bases between. CDR1 is SGHRS, CDR2 YFSETQ, per germline. The CDR3 sequence is 13 residues long. This CDR3 is CASSFGGIPEAFF. The CDR3 DNA reads TGCGCCAGCAGCTTTGGGGGCATCCCTGAAGCTTTCTTT.